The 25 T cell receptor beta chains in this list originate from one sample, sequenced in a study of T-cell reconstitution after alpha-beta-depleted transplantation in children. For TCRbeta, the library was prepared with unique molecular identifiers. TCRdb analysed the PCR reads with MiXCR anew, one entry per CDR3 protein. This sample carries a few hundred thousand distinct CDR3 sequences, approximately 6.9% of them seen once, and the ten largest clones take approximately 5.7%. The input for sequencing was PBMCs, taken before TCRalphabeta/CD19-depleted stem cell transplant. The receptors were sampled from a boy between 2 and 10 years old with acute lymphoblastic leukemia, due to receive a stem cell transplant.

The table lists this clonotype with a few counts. CDR3 residues: CASSPYGGRINQPQHF. The CDR3, as DNA: TGTGCCAGCTCACCATACGGGGGGCGTATCAATCAGCCCCAGCATTTT. The V gene is TRBV18, the J gene TRBJ1-5, with D possibly matching TRBD1 (6 bases). Trimming took 2 bases from V and 3 from J, leaving 14 bases between them. The CDR3 spans 16 residues. Germline-derived CDR1 and CDR2 are KGHSH and LQKENI.

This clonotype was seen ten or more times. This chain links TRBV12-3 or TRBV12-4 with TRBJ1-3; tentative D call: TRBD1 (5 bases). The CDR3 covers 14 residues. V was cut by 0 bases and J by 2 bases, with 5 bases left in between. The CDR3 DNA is TGTGCCAGCAGTTTAGCAGGGGCTGGAAACACCATATATTTT. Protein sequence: CASSLAGAGNTIYF.

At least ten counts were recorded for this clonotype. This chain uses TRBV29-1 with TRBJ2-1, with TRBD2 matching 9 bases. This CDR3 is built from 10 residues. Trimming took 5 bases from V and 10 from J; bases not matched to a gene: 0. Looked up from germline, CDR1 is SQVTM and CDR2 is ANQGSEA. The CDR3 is CSVSGREQFF. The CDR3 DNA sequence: TGCAGCGTTAGCGGGAGGGAGCAGTTCTTC.

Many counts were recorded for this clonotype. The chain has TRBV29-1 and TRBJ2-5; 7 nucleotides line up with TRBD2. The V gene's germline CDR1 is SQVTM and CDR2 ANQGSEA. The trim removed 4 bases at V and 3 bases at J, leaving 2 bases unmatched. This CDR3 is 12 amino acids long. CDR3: CSVAAGEETQYF. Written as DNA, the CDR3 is TGCAGCGTTGCGGCGGGAGAAGAGACCCAGTACTTC.

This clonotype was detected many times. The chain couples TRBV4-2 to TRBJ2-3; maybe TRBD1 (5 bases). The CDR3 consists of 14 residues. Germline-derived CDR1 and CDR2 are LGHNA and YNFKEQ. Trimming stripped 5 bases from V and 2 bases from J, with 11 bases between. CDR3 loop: CASSSGRATDTQYF. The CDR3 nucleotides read TGTGCCAGCAGCTCAGGCAGGGCCACAGATACGCAGTATTTT.

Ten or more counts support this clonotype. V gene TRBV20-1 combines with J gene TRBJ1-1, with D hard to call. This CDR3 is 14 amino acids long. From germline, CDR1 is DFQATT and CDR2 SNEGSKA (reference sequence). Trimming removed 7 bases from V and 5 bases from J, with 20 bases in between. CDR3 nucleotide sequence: TGCAGTGTCAGGACCGAGAATCGAGGAACTGAAGCTTTCTTT. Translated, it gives CSVRTENRGTEAFF.

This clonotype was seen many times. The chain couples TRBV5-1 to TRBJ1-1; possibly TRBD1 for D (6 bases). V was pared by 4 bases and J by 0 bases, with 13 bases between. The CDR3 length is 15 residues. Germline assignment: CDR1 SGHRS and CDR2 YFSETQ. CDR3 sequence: CASSPRQGMNTEAFF. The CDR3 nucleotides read TGCGCCAGCAGCCCACGGCAGGGGATGAACACTGAAGCTTTCTTT. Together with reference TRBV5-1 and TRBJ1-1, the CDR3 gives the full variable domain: KAGVTQTPRYLIKTRGQQVTLSCSPISGHRSVSWYQQTPGQGLQFLFEYFSETQRNKGNFPGRFSGRQFSNSRSEMNVSTLELGDSALYLCASSPRQGMNTEAFFGQGTRLTVV.

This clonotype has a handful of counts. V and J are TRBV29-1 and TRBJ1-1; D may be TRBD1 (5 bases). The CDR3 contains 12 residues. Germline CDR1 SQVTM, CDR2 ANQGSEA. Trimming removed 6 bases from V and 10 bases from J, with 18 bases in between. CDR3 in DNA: TGCAGCGTCGAGTCAGGGTCCGGTGGAGCTTTCTTT. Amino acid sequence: CSVESGSGGAFF.

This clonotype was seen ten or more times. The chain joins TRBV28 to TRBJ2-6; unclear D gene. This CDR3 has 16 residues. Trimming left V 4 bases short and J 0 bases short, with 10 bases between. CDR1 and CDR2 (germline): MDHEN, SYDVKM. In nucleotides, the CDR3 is TGTGCCAGCAGTTGGCAGGAGCTCTCTGGGGCCAACGTCCTGACTTTC. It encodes CASSWQELSGANVLTF.

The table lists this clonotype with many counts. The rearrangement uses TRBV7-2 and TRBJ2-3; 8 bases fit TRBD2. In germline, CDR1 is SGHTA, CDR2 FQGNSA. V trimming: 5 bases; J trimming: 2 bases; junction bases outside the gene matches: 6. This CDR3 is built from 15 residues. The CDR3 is CASSPQRGFTDTQYF. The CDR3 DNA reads TGTGCCAGCAGCCCCCAGCGGGGGTTCACAGATACGCAGTATTTT.

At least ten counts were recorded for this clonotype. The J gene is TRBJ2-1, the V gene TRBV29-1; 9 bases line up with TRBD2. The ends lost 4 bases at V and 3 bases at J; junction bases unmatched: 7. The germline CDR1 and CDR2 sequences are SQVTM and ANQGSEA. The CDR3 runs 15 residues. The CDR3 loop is CSVGPSGTIYNEQFF. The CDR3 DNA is TGCAGCGTTGGTCCTAGCGGGACGATCTACAATGAGCAGTTCTTC.

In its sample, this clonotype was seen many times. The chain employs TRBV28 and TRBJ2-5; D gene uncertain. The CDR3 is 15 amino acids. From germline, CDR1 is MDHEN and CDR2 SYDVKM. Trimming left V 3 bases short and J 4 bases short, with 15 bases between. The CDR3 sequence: CASSFKPHLGETQYF. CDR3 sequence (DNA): TGTGCCAGCAGTTTCAAACCCCACCTCGGAGAGACCCAGTACTTC.

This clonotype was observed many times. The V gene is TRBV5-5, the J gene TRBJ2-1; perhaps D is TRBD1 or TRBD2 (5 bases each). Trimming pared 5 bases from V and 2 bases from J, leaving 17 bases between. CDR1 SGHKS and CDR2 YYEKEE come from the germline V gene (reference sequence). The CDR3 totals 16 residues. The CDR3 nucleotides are TGTGCCAGCAGTCTATCCGGGGTAGGGGCCTACAATGAGCAGTTCTTC. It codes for CASSLSGVGAYNEQFF.

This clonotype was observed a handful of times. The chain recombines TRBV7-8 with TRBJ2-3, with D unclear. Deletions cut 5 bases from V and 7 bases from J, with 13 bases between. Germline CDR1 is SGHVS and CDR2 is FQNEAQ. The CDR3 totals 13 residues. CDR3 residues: CASSLNTGNTQYF. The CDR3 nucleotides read TGTGCCAGCAGCCTGAACACCGGAAATACGCAGTATTTT.

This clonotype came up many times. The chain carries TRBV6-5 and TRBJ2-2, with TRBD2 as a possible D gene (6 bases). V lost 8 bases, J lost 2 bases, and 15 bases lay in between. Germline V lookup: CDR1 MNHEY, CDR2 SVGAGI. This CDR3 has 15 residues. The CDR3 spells CASGHRDFNTGELFF. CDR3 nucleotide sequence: TGTGCCAGCGGACACCGGGACTTCAACACCGGGGAGCTGTTTTTT.

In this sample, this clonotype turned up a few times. The CDR3 is CASSLSSLAGGYNEQFF. The CDR3 DNA reads as TGCGCCAGCAGCTTGTCGTCTCTAGCGGGAGGTTACAATGAGCAGTTCTTC. The rearrangement joins TRBV5-1 to TRBJ2-1, with 11 bases lining up with TRBD2. CDR3 length: 17 residues. Trimming removed 1 base from V and 4 bases from J; junction bases left unmatched: 7. Looked up from germline, CDR1 is SGHRS and CDR2 is YFSETQ.

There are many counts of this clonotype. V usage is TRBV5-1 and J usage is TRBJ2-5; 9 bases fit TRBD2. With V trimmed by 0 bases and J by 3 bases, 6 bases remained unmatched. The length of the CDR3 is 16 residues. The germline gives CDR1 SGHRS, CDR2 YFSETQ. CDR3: CASSLDPGLAEETQYF. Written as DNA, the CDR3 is TGCGCCAGCAGCTTGGATCCGGGACTAGCCGAAGAGACCCAGTACTTC.

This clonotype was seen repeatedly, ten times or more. DNA of the CDR3: TGTGCCAGCAGCCGAAGACAGGGAGGAGAACTGTTTTTT. It encodes CASSRRQGGELFF. V usage is TRBV7-9 and J usage is TRBJ1-4; 7 bases fit TRBD1. CDR1 SEHNR and CDR2 FQNEAQ come from the germline V gene (reference sequence). The CDR3 is made up of 13 amino acids. Trimming at V came to 5 bases and at J to 12 bases, leaving 9 bases not matched to a gene.

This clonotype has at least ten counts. The CDR3: CASSWMTSGTLTYNEQFF. CDR3 nucleotide sequence: TGTGCCAGCAGTTGGATGACTAGCGGGACCCTAACCTACAATGAGCAGTTCTTC. The gene calls are TRBV27 and TRBJ2-1, with 11 bases identical to TRBD2. CDR1 and CDR2 from the germline V gene are MNHEY and SMNVEV (reference sequence). V was clipped by 4 bases and J by 2 bases; unmatched bases: 10. The CDR3 is 18 residues long.

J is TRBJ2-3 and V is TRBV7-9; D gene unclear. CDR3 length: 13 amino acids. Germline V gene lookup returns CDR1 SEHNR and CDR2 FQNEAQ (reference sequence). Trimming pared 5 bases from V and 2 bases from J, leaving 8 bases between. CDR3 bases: TGTGCCAGCAGCCCCGAACACACAGATACGCAGTATTTT. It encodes CASSPEHTDTQYF.

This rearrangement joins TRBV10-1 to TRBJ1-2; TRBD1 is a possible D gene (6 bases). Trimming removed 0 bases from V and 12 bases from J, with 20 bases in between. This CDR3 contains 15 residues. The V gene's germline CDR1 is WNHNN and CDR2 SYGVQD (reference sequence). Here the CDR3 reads CASSESTGRVRQDTF. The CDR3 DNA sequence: TGCGCCAGCAGTGAGTCCACAGGGAGAGTCCGGCAGGACACCTTC.

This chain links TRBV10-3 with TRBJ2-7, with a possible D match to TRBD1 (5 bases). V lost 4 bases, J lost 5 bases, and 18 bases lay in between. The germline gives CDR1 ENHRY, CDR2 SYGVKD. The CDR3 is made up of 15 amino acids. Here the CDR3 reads CAISGALGHKDEQYF. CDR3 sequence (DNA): TGTGCCATCAGTGGAGCCCTTGGACATAAGGACGAGCAGTACTTC.

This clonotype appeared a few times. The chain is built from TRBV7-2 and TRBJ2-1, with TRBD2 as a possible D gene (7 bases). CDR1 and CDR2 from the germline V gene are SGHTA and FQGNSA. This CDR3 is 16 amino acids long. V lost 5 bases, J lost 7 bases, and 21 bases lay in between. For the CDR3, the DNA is TGTGCCAGCAGCATGGATGGGGGGCGGGGGCTGAATGAGCAGTTCTTC. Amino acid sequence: CASSMDGGRGLNEQFF.

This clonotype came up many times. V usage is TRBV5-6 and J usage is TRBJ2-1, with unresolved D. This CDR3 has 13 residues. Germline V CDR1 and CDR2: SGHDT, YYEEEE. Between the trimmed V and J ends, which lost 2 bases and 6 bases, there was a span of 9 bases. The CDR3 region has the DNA TGTGCCAGCAGCTTTAACACGGTCAATGAGCAGTTCTTC. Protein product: CASSFNTVNEQFF.

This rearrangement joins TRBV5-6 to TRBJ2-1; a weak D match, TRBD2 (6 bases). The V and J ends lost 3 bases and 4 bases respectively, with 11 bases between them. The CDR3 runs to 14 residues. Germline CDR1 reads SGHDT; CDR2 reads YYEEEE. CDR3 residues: CASSSYRGYNEQFF. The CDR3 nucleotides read TGTGCCAGCAGCTCCTACCGGGGGTACAATGAGCAGTTCTTC.